The clone carrying this T cell receptor beta chain was seen many times. Germline V gene sequence: CDR1 SGHTA, CDR2 FQGNSA. The length of the CDR3 is 16 residues. Trimming removed 5 bases from V and 4 bases from J, with 20 bases in between. TCRdb used MiXCR to reprocess the 5' RACE reads, holding one entry per CDR3 protein. The table includes around 43,000 distinct CDR3 sequences, 15% to 20% detected once. Sample: naive CD4+ T cells sorted from a lymph node. Subset indicated: naive CD4+ T cells, CD4+CD45RA+CD25-. V is TRBV7-2 and J is TRBJ1-2; tentatively, D is TRBD1 (5 bases). This receptor was identified in a female donor with breast cancer. The CDR3: CASSAYLETVSYGYTF. Written as DNA, the CDR3 is TGTGCCAGCAGCGCCTACCTTGAGACAGTTTCCTATGGCTACACCTTC.